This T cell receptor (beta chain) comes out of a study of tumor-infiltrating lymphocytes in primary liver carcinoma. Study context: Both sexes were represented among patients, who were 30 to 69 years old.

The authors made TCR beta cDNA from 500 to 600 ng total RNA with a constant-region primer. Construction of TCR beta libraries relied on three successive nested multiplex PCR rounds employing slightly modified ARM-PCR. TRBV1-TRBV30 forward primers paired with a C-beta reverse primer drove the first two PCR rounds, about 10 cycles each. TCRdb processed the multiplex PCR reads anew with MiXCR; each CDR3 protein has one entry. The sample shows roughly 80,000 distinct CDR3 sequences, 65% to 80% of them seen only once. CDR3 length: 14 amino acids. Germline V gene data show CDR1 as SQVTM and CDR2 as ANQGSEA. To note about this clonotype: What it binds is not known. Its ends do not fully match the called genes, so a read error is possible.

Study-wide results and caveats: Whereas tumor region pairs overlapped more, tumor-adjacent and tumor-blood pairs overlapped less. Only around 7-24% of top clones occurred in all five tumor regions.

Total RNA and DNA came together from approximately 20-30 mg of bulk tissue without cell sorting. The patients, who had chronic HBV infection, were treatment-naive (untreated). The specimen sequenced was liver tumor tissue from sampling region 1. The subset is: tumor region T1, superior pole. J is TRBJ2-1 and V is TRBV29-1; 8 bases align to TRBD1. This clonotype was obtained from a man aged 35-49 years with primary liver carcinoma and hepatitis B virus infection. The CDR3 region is CSALDRGGYNEEFF. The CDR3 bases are TGCAGCGCCCTCGACAGGGGTGGCTACAATGAGGAGTTCTTC.